These 30 T cell receptor beta chains originate from one sample sequenced in a study of glioma-infiltrating T cells. The iRepertoire nested amplicon-rescue multiplex PCR amplified TCR alpha and beta CDR3s from RNA. TCRdb fed the multiplex PCR reads into MiXCR, producing one record per CDR3 protein. The sample has 300,000 to 400,000 distinct CDR3 sequences; about 40% are singletons. Sequenced material: glioma tissue, nonneoplastic brain tissue, or PBMCs (not recorded which). The receptor set was obtained from a human donor with low-grade glioma or glioblastoma, undergoing nonglioma brain surgery, or in good health (not recorded which).

This chain uses TRBV18 with TRBJ2-3; 7 bases line up with TRBD1. V dropped 4 bases and J dropped 4; count of bases not matched to a gene: 14. The CDR3 has 17 residues. Germline-derived CDR1 and CDR2 are KGHSH and LQKENI. The CDR3 nucleotides read TGTGCCAGCTCACTCGACAGGGCTAGGGTTTTGGCAGATACGCAGTATTTT. This gives the protein CASSLDRARVLADTQYF.

In this sample, this clonotype turned up many times. The CDR3: CASSRTGYRVEQFF. CDR3 nucleotides: TGTGCCAGCAGCCGGACAGGGTATAGGGTTGAGCAGTTCTTC. The V gene is TRBV27, the J gene TRBJ2-1; 8 positions agree with TRBD1. The CDR3 has 14 amino acids. V lost 6 bases, J lost 9 bases, and 10 bases stayed unmatched. CDR1 and CDR2 (germline): MNHEY, SMNVEV (reference sequence).

The rearrangement links TRBV4-1 to TRBJ2-3; D is undetermined. This CDR3 has 15 amino acids. Germline assignment: CDR1 MGHRA and CDR2 YSYEKL. Trimming took 4 bases from V and 3 from J, leaving 14 bases between them. The CDR3 loop reads CASSPGPMRTDTQYF. DNA for the CDR3: TGCGCCAGCAGCCCCGGCCCAATGAGGACAGATACGCAGTATTTT.

The chain links TRBV20-1 to TRBJ2-1; 11 positions match TRBD2. After removal of 6 bases from V and 9 bases from J, the junction contained 13 bases not matched to a gene. The CDR3 has 15 residues. CDR1 and CDR2 (germline): DFQATT, SNEGSKA (reference sequence). Here the CDR3 DNA reads TGCAGTGCAAGTAGCGGGAGGGCCCTTTCCGTTGAGCAGTTCTTC. Translated, it gives CSASSGRALSVEQFF.

As to this clonotype: Since a much larger clone is just one base distant, this may be a read error. The rearrangement links TRBV20-1 to TRBJ1-5; D possibly corresponds to TRBD1 (5 bases). Trimming left V 3 bases short and J 6 bases short, with 9 bases between. Germline V gene data show CDR1 as DFQATT and CDR2 as SNEGSKA (reference sequence). This CDR3 has 12 residues. CDR3 DNA sequence: TGCAGTGCTAGCAGGGCCCCTCAGCCCCAGCATTTT. Protein product: CSASRAPQPQHF.

As to this clonotype: This may stem from a read error, because a much larger clone lies one nucleotide away. This sequence joins TRBV6-2 or TRBV6-3 and TRBJ2-3; D is uncertain. Looked up from germline, CDR1 is MNHEY and CDR2 is SVGEGT. This CDR3 spans 13 amino acids. Trimming cost V 8 bases and J 5 bases, with 14 bases left between them. The CDR3 DNA sequence: TGTGCCAGCGGTTTCCAGTCTGTAGATACGCAGTATTTT. Encoded protein: CASGFQSVDTQYF.

This clonotype was detected many times. The chain links TRBV15 to TRBJ2-2, with TRBD2 as a possible D gene (6 bases). V was trimmed by 4 bases and J by 3 bases, leaving 18 bases between them. CDR1 and CDR2 (germline): LNHNV, YYDKDF (reference sequence). The CDR3 contains 17 residues. CDR3 in DNA: TGTGCCACCAGCAAAGTGGGGGGATCGAGGTACACCGGGGAGCTGTTTTTT. It yields the protein CATSKVGGSRYTGELFF.

For this clonotype: Possible read error: a much larger clone is one base away. V gene TRBV20-1 combines with J gene TRBJ1-5, with D tentatively TRBD1 (5 bases). Germline CDR1 is DFQATT and CDR2 is SNEGSKA (reference sequence). V was shortened by 3 bases and J by 2 bases, with 17 bases between the two germline ends. This CDR3 region has 16 residues. Here the CDR3 DNA reads TGCAGTGCTAGGATTCCAAGGGGCATGGGCAATCAGCCCCAGCATTTT. This encodes CSARIPRGMGNQPQHF.

The chain carries TRBV7-3 and TRBJ2-7, with TRBD2 matching over 11 bases. V shed 1 base and J 5 bases; nucleotides not matched to a gene: 4. Germline loops: CDR1 SGHTA, CDR2 FQGTGA. The CDR3 runs 15 residues. CDR3 region: CASSLSLAGGHEQYF. CDR3 DNA sequence: TGTGCCAGCAGCTTAAGTCTAGCGGGGGGCCACGAGCAGTACTTC.

About this clonotype itself: Being one base from a much bigger clone, this may be a read error. The chain carries TRBV6-5 and TRBJ1-4; perhaps TRBD1 as D (5 bases). This CDR3 is 16 amino acids long. The V end was cut by 0 bases, the J end by 10 bases, with 18 bases between. Germline-derived CDR1 and CDR2 are MNHEY and SVGAGI. CDR3 amino acids: CASSYSIRDSGRKLFF. CDR3 coding DNA: TGTGCCAGCAGTTACTCGATCAGGGACTCGGGGAGAAAACTGTTTTTT.

This clonotype appeared many times. This chain uses TRBV6-1 with TRBJ2-7; weak D call: TRBD1 (6 bases). Germline V gives CDR1 MNHNS, CDR2 SASEGT. The CDR3 covers 12 residues. V shed 6 bases and J shed 3 bases, with 9 bases lying between them. The CDR3 is CASRQGFYEQYF. CDR3 coding DNA: TGTGCCAGCAGACAGGGTTTCTACGAGCAGTACTTC.

In the case of this clonotype: A clone one base away is much larger, so this may be a read error. The CDR3 loop reads CASSEPSRGEKLLF. DNA for the CDR3: TGTGCCAGCAGTGAACCCTCCAGGGGGGAAAAACTGCTTTTT. This chain joins TRBV28 and TRBJ1-4; TRBD1 aligns across 7 bases. CDR3 length: 14 residues. Germline-derived CDR1 and CDR2 are MDHEN and SYDVKM.

This clonotype was found a few times. The rearrangement joins TRBV28 to TRBJ2-7; D gene unclear. The CDR3 extends over 14 amino acids. The V gene's germline CDR1 is MDHEN and CDR2 SYDVKM. The V end was cut by 1 base, the J end by 1 base, with 8 bases between. The CDR3 here is CASSLSPQSYEQYF. The CDR3 coding sequence is TGTGCCAGCAGTTTATCGCCGCAATCCTACGAGCAGTACTTC.

This clonotype was picked up many times. The chain has TRBV6-2 or TRBV6-3 and TRBJ1-1, with a tentative D call TRBD1 (5 bases). Per the germline V gene, CDR1 is MNHEY and CDR2 is SVGEGT. Trimming removed 6 bases at V and 1 base at J, with 15 bases between. This CDR3 spans 15 amino acids. DNA for the CDR3: TGTGCCAGCAGAACCACGGGACGGCCGAACACTGAAGCTTTCTTT. This gives the protein CASRTTGRPNTEAFF.

This clonotype has only one observation. A much larger clone sits a single nucleotide away, making a read error possible. The rearrangement links TRBV6-5 to TRBJ2-1; D uncertain. There are 13 residues in the CDR3. Germline V CDR1 and CDR2: MNHEY, SVGAGI. Trimming took 7 bases from V and 8 from J, leaving 15 bases between them. The CDR3 spells CASTFRPNDEQFF. The CDR3 DNA reads TGTGCCAGCACTTTCCGTCCGAACGATGAGCAGTTCTTC.

There are a few counts of this clonotype. V gene TRBV19 combines with J gene TRBJ1-1; D is possibly TRBD1 (6 bases). The CDR3 is 14 residues long. Germline CDR1 and CDR2: LNHDA and SQIVND (reference sequence). The V end lost 1 base, the J end lost 8 bases, and 14 bases lay between the germline ends. CDR3 nucleotide sequence: TGTGCCAGTAGTATAGGGGGGGGGGCCGCAGAAGCTTTCTTT. Protein sequence: CASSIGGGAAEAFF.

A remark on this clonotype: The junction and the germline gene differ at one end; a read error may be behind it. The V gene is TRBV20-1, the J gene TRBJ1-6, with D maybe TRBD1 (5 bases). This CDR3 contains 16 residues. The germline V gene has CDR1 DFQATT and CDR2 SNEGSKA (reference sequence). CDR3 loop: CSARDPGSSYNPPLHF. The CDR3 bases are TGCAGTGCTAGAGACCCAGGGAGCTCCTATAATCCACCCCTCCACTTT.

This clonotype occurred once. The chain is built from TRBV2 and TRBJ1-1, with D maybe TRBD1 (5 bases). In germline, CDR1 is SNHLY, CDR2 FYNNEI. V was pared by 6 bases and J by 1 base, with 9 bases between. CDR3 length equals 13 residues. The CDR3 here is CASRRDRNTEAFF. The CDR3 nucleotides are TGTGCCAGCAGGCGCGACAGGAACACTGAAGCTTTCTTT.

At least ten counts were recorded for this clonotype. The genes are TRBV7-2 and TRBJ2-7, with TRBD2 as a possible D gene (6 bases). Trimming left V 1 base short and J 6 bases short, with 13 bases between. The CDR3 length is 14 residues. Germline V gene sequence: CDR1 SGHTA, CDR2 FQGNSA. CDR3 in DNA: TGTGCCAGCAGCTTAGGGGGGGTGAGGGGCGAGCAGTACTTC. Its protein product is CASSLGGVRGEQYF.

The chain combines TRBV2 with TRBJ2-1; D gene unclear. Trimming pared 2 bases from V and 3 bases from J, leaving 5 bases between. This CDR3 contains 13 residues. Germline-derived CDR1 and CDR2 are SNHLY and FYNNEI. The CDR3 here is CASSELDYNEQFF. CDR3 DNA: TGTGCCAGCAGTGAATTGGACTACAATGAGCAGTTCTTC.

This chain links TRBV19 with TRBJ1-1; 7 bases line up with TRBD1. The V segment lost 8 bases and the J segment 6 bases; nucleotides outside the gene matches: 6. Germline lookup yields CDR1 LNHDA and CDR2 SQIVND (reference sequence). This CDR3 comprises 12 residues. The CDR3 spells CASGGGAAEAFF. The CDR3 coding sequence is TGTGCCAGTGGAGGGGGCGCAGCTGAAGCTTTCTTT.

This clonotype showed up just a few times. This chain joins TRBV12-3 or TRBV12-4 and TRBJ2-7, with 7 bases lining up with TRBD2. The CDR3 is made up of 15 amino acids. The V segment lost 1 base and the J segment 7 bases; nucleotides outside the gene matches: 10. CDR3 coding DNA: TGTGCCAGCAGTTTAGGCGGGAGCGGTCCTAGGGAGCAGTACTTC. Amino acids: CASSLGGSGPREQYF.

To note about this clonotype: At one end the junction does not follow the germline gene, possibly because of a read error. This chain uses TRBV7-6 with TRBJ2-7; D is possibly TRBD1 (6 bases). Germline V gene sequence: CDR1 SGHVS, CDR2 FNYEAQ. There are 14 residues in the CDR3. Here the CDR3 reads CASGLGFQGSGQYF. The DNA for the CDR3 is TGTGCCAGCGGCTTAGGTTTCCAGGGGAGCGGGCAGTACTTC.

This clonotype was seen a few times. The chain recombines TRBV10-2 with TRBJ2-1; TRBD1 agrees at 8 bases. Germline V gives CDR1 WSHSY, CDR2 SAAADI. V shed 6 bases, J shed 1 base, and the junction held 2 bases outside the gene matches. The CDR3 covers 14 residues. CDR3 sequence: CASRRQGSYNEQFF. CDR3 sequence (DNA): TGCGCCAGCAGGAGACAGGGGTCCTACAATGAGCAGTTCTTC.

About this clonotype itself: A read error may explain this, as a much larger clone is one base away. The chain is built from TRBV27 and TRBJ1-5, with a tentative D call TRBD1 (6 bases). V was clipped by 6 bases and J by 8 bases, with 17 bases between them. CDR1 MNHEY and CDR2 SMNVEV come from the germline V gene (reference sequence). This CDR3 is built from 14 residues. CDR3 loop: CASRYTGLGEPQHF. The CDR3 nucleotides read TGTGCCAGCAGGTATACAGGGCTAGGCGAGCCCCAGCATTTT.

The V and J genes are TRBV15 and TRBJ2-7, with 7 bases aligning to TRBD2. The germline V gene encodes CDR1 LNHNV and CDR2 YYDKDF (reference sequence). V gave up 3 bases and J gave up 0 bases; unmatched junction bases: 11. The CDR3 runs to 17 residues. The CDR3 DNA follows: TGTGCCACCAGCAGTGCTAGAGATGGCGGGGGCTCCTACGAGCAGTACTTC. It specifies CATSSARDGGGSYEQYF.

This clonotype showed up just a few times. The rearrangement links TRBV2 to TRBJ1-2, with unresolved D. CDR1 SNHLY and CDR2 FYNNEI come from the germline V gene. The CDR3 totals 13 residues. V shed 2 bases and J shed 0 bases, with 4 bases lying between them. The CDR3: CASSETANYGYTF. CDR3 coding DNA: TGTGCCAGCAGTGAAACAGCTAACTATGGCTACACCTTC. Combining the CDR3 with reference TRBV2 and TRBJ1-2 gives the whole variable domain EPEVTQTPSHQVTQMGQEVILRCVPISNHLYFYWYRQILGQKVEFLVSFYNNEISEKSEIFDDQFSVERPDGSNFTLKIRSTKLEDSAMYFCASSETANYGYTFGSGTRLTVV.

V and J are TRBV27 and TRBJ2-3; 10 bases are a match to TRBD1. V was pared by 6 bases and J by 2 bases, with 8 bases of the junction left unmatched. From germline, CDR1 is MNHEY and CDR2 SMNVEV (reference sequence). The CDR3 covers 16 residues. The CDR3 protein is CASRAWDRGSTDTQYF. The CDR3 DNA reads as TGTGCCAGCAGAGCCTGGGACAGGGGATCCACAGATACGCAGTATTTT.

To note about this clonotype: A single base separates this from a much larger clone, so it may be a read error. The CDR3 region is CASSSRGRETRPYEQYF. CDR3 nucleotides: TGTGCCAGCAGTTCCCGGGGTAGGGAGACCCGACCCTACGAGCAGTACTTC. The chain joins TRBV28 to TRBJ2-7; the D gene is possibly TRBD2 (5 bases). The germline gives CDR1 MDHEN, CDR2 SYDVKM. CDR3 length: 17 amino acids. V was cut by 4 bases and J by 2 bases, with 21 bases left in between.

This clonotype was seen only once. With a much larger clone just one base away, this may be a read error. This chain joins TRBV20-1 and TRBJ2-7, with TRBD1 as a possible D gene (6 bases). Germline V gives CDR1 DFQATT, CDR2 SNEGSKA (reference sequence). The CDR3 extends over 12 amino acids. CDR3: CIASQGVNEQYF. The CDR3 nucleotides are TGCATTGCCTCACAGGGAGTGAACGAGCAGTACTTC.